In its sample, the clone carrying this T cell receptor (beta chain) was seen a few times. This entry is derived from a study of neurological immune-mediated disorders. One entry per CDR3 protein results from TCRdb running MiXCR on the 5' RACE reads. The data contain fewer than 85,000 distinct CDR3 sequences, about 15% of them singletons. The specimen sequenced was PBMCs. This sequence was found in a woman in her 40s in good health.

The CDR3 loop reads CSAGGGTGKNEQYF. The CDR3 region has the DNA TGCAGTGCTGGGGGAGGGACAGGTAAAAACGAGCAGTACTTC. V gene TRBV20-1 combines with J gene TRBJ2-7, with a tentative D call TRBD1 (8 bases). The CDR3 is 14 residues long. V gave up 5 bases and J gave up 5 bases, with 19 bases separating them. Germline CDR1 and CDR2: DFQATT and SNEGSKA (reference sequence).